This T cell receptor (beta chain) was sequenced in a study of blood T cells in healthy people across ages. For the study at large: About one barcoded TCR beta cDNA was captured per two T cells.

The V end was cut by 3 bases, the J end by 1 base, with 14 bases between. This CDR3 comprises 16 residues. CDR1 is SGHAT and CDR2 is FQDESV in the germline V gene (reference sequence). No fewer than 6 micrograms of total RNA were isolated from every sample. This clonotype was recorded many times. Its antigen is not identified. Study results and caveats: Calculation of diversity from one million T cells yielded estimates considered to be underestimates. While age rose, TCR beta diversity per million T cells dropped in a roughly linear way.

Primed by a sample-barcoded 5' primer and a J-beta primer mix, a second PCR proceeded for 7 to 11 cycles. TCRdb itself ran the 5' RACE reads through MiXCR, one entry per CDR3 protein. The table includes about 680,000 distinct CDR3 sequences, over 45% detected once. The TCR comes from a woman aged 55-70 years in good health. The sample consisted of blood. J is TRBJ2-3 and V is TRBV11-1; weak D call: TRBD2 (6 bases). This CDR3 reads CASSFLAVLGTDTQYF. The CDR3 coding sequence is TGTGCCAGCAGCTTCTTAGCGGTCCTCGGCACAGATACGCAGTATTTT.